The 7 T cell receptor beta chains below all came from one sample that was sequenced in a study of regulatory T cells in long-lasting Graves disease. Time point in this sample: newly diagnosed GD, antithyroid drugs for less than 3 months. After RNA was extracted from PBMCs, the TCR library was made from it. CDR3-region Arm-PCR and iRepertoire HTBI primers produced the TCR beta libraries. TCRdb recomputed calls from the multiplex PCR reads with MiXCR, one row per CDR3 protein. The sample gives 530,000 or so distinct CDR3 sequences, about 13% of which show up once; 8.5% to 10% is in the top ten. These same data were also listed under a study on T cells in Graves' hyperthyroidism and ophthalmopathy.

Sequences were derived from peripheral blood mononuclear cells (PBMCs), sampled at new diagnosis, from a patient treated with antithyroid drugs. These receptors were taken from a man younger than 40 with Graves disease.

This clonotype was recorded at least ten times. The chain recombines TRBV27 with TRBJ2-7, with a possible D match to TRBD2 (5 bases). From germline, CDR1 is MNHEY and CDR2 SMNVEV (reference sequence). Trimming cost V 6 bases and J 0 bases, with 12 bases left between them. The CDR3 is made up of 14 amino acids. This chain's CDR3 is CASRAAGSSYEQYF. CDR3 DNA: TGTGCCAGCAGAGCGGCTGGGAGCTCCTACGAGCAGTACTTC.

This clonotype was seen repeatedly, ten times or more. The genes are TRBV11-2 and TRBJ2-3; D uncertain. CDR1 is SGHAT and CDR2 is FQNNGV in the germline V gene. V was pared by 6 bases and J by 6 bases, with 4 bases between. This CDR3 contains 10 residues. The CDR3 nucleotides are TGTGCCAGCAGAGGTGATACGCAGTATTTT. It encodes CASRGDTQYF.

This clonotype was counted ten times or more. The chain combines TRBV7-2 with TRBJ2-7; 8 nucleotides align to TRBD2. J lost 6 bases, V lost 5 bases, and 15 bases had no gene match. The germline V gene has CDR1 SGHTA and CDR2 FQGNSA. This CDR3 spans 16 amino acids. CDR3 in amino acids: CASSISGNQSPAEQYF. Written as DNA, the CDR3 is TGTGCCAGCAGCATTAGCGGGAATCAGTCCCCGGCCGAGCAGTACTTC.

There are a few counts of this clonotype. The CDR3 region is CASSLQPSEKLFF. CDR3 DNA sequence: TGTGCCAGCAGCTTGCAACCTTCTGAAAAACTGTTTTTT. The chain recombines TRBV5-6 with TRBJ1-4; no clear D. Trimming removed 1 base at V and 7 bases at J, with 8 bases between. Per germline, CDR1 SGHDT and CDR2 YYEEEE. CDR3 length: 13 residues.

This rearrangement joins TRBV9 to TRBJ1-3; TRBD1 matches at 8 bases. The CDR3 loop spans 14 amino acids. Germline values: CDR1 SGDLS, CDR2 YYNGEE. Unmatched junction bases numbered 4, after V lost 4 bases and J lost 4 bases. The CDR3 protein is CASSRTGLGNTIYF. The DNA of the CDR3 is TGTGCCAGCAGCAGGACAGGGCTCGGAAACACCATATATTTT.

V usage is TRBV18 and J usage is TRBJ2-4; D perhaps matches TRBD2 (6 bases). There are 16 residues in the CDR3. V lost 3 bases, J lost 2 bases, and 14 bases lay in between. CDR1 KGHSH and CDR2 LQKENI come from the germline V gene. The CDR3 region is CASSPPEAGPKNIQYF. For the CDR3, the DNA is TGTGCCAGCTCACCGCCCGAGGCGGGACCCAAAAACATTCAGTACTTC. The entire variable domain, with the rest obtained from reference TRBV18 and TRBJ2-4, is as follows: NAGVMQNPRHLVRRRGQEARLRCSPMKGHSHVYWYRQLPEEGLKFMVYLQKENIIDESGMPKERFSAEFPKEGPSILRIQQVVRGDSAAYFCASSPPEAGPKNIQYFGAGTRLSVL.

This clonotype has just a few counts. V usage is TRBV20-1 and J usage is TRBJ2-1, with 8 bases lining up with TRBD2. The DNA end favors TRBJ2-3, so the J call may be wrong. CDR3 size: 12 residues. Germline V gene lookup returns CDR1 DFQATT and CDR2 SNEGSKA (reference sequence). CDR3 in amino acids: CSARRPLAEQYF. DNA of the CDR3: TGCAGTGCTAGACGCCCACTAGCGGAGCAGTATTTT.